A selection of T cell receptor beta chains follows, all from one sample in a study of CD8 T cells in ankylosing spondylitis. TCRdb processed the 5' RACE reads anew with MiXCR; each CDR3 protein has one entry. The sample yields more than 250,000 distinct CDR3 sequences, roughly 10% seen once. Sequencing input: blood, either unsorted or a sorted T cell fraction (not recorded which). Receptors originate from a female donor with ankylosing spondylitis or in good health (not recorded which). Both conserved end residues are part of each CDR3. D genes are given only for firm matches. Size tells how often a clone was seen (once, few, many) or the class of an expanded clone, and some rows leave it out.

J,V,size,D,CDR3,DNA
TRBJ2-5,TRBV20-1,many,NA,CSATTSSAQYF,TGCAGTGCGACAACCAGCTCGGCCCAGTACTTC
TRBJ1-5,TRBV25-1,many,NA,CASSGGSNQPQHF,TGTGCCAGCAGTGGGGGAAGCAATCAGCCCCAGCATTTT
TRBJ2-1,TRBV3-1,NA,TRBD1,CASCRLGQGATYNEQFF,TGTGCCAGCTGCCGCCTAGGACAGGGGGCGACCTACAATGAGCAGTTCTTC
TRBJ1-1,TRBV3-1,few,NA,CASSQGIVLNTEAFF,TGTGCCAGCAGCCAAGGTATCGTCCTGAACACTGAAGCTTTCTTT
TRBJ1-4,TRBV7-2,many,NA,CASSFDSATNEKLFF,TGTGCCAGCAGCTTCGACAGCGCAACTAATGAAAAACTGTTTTTT
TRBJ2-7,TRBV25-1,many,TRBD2,CATLAGGLSYEQYF,TGTGCCACCCTAGCGGGAGGCCTCTCCTACGAGCAGTACTTC
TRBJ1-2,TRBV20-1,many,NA,CSQKQPSNYGYTF,TGCAGCCAAAAACAACCTTCTAACTATGGCTACACCTTC
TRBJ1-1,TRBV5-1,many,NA,CASSLEEGSEAFF,TGCGCCAGCAGCTTGGAGGAGGGCTCTGAAGCTTTCTTT
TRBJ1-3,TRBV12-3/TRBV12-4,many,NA,CASILGMGSGNTIYF,TGTGCCAGCATCCTCGGAATGGGCTCTGGAAACACCATATATTTT
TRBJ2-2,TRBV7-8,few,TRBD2,CASSLWEGRNTGELFF,TGTGCCAGCAGCCTTTGGGAGGGCCGGAACACCGGGGAGCTGTTTTTT
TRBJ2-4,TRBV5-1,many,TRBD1,CASSFVTGGGKNIQYF,TGCGCCAGCAGCTTCGTGACAGGGGGAGGCAAAAACATTCAGTACTTC
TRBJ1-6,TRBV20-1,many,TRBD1,CSAPGQVEALHF,TGCAGTGCTCCTGGACAGGTCGAAGCCCTCCACTTT
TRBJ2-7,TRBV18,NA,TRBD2,CASSPKRGTYEQYF,TGTGCCAGCTCACCTAAGCGGGGGACCTACGAGCAGTACTTC
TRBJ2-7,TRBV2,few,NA,CANLPQDTYEQYF,TGTGCCAACCTCCCCCAGGACACGTACGAGCAGTACTTC
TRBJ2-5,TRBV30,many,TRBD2,CAWSVRTSSGTQYF,TGTGCCTGGAGTGTCCGGACTAGCTCGGGGACCCAGTACTTC
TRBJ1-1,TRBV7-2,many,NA,CASSLARGGTYTEAFF,TGTGCCAGCAGCTTAGCGCGAGGGGGAACTTACACTGAAGCTTTCTTT
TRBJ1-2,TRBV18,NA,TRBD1,CASSPFSTGDYGYTF,TGTGCCAGCTCACCATTTAGCACAGGGGACTATGGCTACACCTTC
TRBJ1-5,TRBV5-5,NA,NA,CASSLALGQLNNQPQHF,TGTGCCAGCAGCTTGGCCCTAGGTCAGTTAAATAATCAGCCCCAGCATTTT
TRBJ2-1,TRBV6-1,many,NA,CASSEELVREQFF,TGTGCCAGCAGTGAAGAACTAGTTCGCGAGCAGTTCTTC
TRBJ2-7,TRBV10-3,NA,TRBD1,CAIRTDRGTYEQYF,TGTGCCATCAGGACGGACAGGGGGACCTACGAGCAGTACTTC
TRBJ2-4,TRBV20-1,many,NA,CSAAPGLLAKNIQYF,TGCAGTGCTGCCCCAGGGTTACTAGCCAAAAACATTCAGTACTTC
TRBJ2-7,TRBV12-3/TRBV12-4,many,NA,CASSIQGAYEQYF,TGTGCCAGCAGTATACAGGGAGCCTACGAGCAGTACTTC
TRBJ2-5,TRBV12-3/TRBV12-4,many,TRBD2,CASSLGRDYHRYF,TGTGCCAGCAGCCTCGGGCGGGACTACCATCGGTACTTC
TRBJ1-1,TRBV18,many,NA,CASSLDSPNTEAFF,TGTGCCAGCTCACTGGACAGTCCCAACACTGAAGCTTTCTTT
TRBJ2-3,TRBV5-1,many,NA,CASSLGLSPESTDTQYF,TGCGCCAGCAGCTTGGGCCTGAGCCCTGAGAGTACAGATACGCAGTATTTT
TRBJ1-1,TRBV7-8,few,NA,CASSLDDVSEAFF,TGTGCCAGCAGCTTAGATGATGTGAGTGAAGCTTTCTTT
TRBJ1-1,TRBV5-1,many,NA,CASSRGAQRIGEAFF,TGCGCCAGCAGTAGGGGGGCGCAACGTATCGGTGAAGCTTTCTTT
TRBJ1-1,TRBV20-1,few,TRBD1,CCARAPDRGMYSTEAFF,TGCTGTGCTAGAGCCCCGGACAGGGGGATGTACAGCACTGAAGCTTTCTTT
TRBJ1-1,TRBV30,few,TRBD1,CAWSDWDRGTEAFF,TGTGCCTGGAGTGACTGGGACAGGGGGACTGAAGCTTTCTTT
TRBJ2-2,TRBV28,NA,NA,CASSLIAENTGELFF,TGTGCCAGCAGTTTGATAGCGGAGAACACCGGGGAGCTGTTTTTT
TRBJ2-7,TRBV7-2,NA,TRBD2,CASSPRTSGSYEQYF,TGTGCCAGCAGCCCACGGACTAGCGGGAGCTACGAGCAGTACTTC
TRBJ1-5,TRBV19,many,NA,CASNLRGGQPQHF,TGTGCCAGTAACCTGAGGGGTGGGCAGCCCCAGCATTTT
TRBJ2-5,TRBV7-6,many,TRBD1,CASRDRGRTETQYF,TGTGCCAGCAGGGACAGGGGGCGCACAGAGACCCAGTACTTC
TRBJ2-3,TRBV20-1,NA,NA,CCARDPPGLRSSTDTQYF,TGCTGTGCTAGAGATCCCCCCGGACTGCGCTCTAGCACAGATACGCAGTATTTT
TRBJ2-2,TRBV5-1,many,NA,CASSYGTTWTGELFF,TGCGCCAGCAGCTACGGGACCACTTGGACCGGGGAGCTGTTTTTT
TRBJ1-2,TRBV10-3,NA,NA,CAISGGDRRGYTF,TGTGCCATCAGTGGAGGAGATCGAAGAGGCTACACCTTC
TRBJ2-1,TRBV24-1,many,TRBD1,CATSSLGTGDYNEQFF,TGTGCCACCAGTAGTTTGGGGACAGGGGACTACAATGAGCAGTTCTTC
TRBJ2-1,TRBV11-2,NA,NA,CASSSSTGPKQFF,TGTGCCAGCAGCTCTAGTACCGGGCCTAAGCAGTTCTTC
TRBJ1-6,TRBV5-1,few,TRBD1,CASSRRTGEPLHF,TGCGCCAGCAGCCGGCGGACAGGGGAACCCCTCCACTTT
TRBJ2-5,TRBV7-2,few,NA,CASSFQRGQETQYF,TGTGCCAGCAGCTTTCAAAGGGGTCAAGAGACCCAGTACTTC
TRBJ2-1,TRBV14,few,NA,CASSDVNEQFF,TGTGCCAGCAGCGATGTGAATGAGCAGTTCTTC
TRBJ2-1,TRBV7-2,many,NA,CASSLDRTSTNEQFF,TGTGCCAGCAGCTTAGACAGAACCTCCACCAATGAGCAGTTCTTC
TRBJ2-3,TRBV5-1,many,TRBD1,CASSIGTGIADTQYF,TGCGCCAGCAGCATAGGGACAGGGATAGCAGATACGCAGTATTTT